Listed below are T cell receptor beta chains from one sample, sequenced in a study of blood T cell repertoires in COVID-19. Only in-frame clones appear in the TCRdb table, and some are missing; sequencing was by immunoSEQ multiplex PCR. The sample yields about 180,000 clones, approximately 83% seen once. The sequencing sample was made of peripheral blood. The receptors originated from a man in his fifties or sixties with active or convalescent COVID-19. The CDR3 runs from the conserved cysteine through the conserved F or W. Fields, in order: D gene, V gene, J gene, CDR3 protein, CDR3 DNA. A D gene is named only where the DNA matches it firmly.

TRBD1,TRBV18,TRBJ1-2,CASSPTFPGQGGDGYTF,TGTGCCAGCTCACCGACGTTTCCGGGACAGGGAGGCGATGGCTACACCTTC
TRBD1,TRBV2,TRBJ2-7,CASSGQGAGSYEQYF,TGTGCCAGCAGTGGACAGGGGGCAGGGTCCTACGAGCAGTACTTC
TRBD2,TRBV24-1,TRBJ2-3,CATSDFQLSGGKDTQYF,TGTGCCACCAGTGATTTTCAACTTAGCGGGGGAAAGGATACGCAGTATTTT
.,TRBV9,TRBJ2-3,CASSVTSTDTQYF,TGTGCCAGCAGCGTAACTAGCACAGATACGCAGTATTTT
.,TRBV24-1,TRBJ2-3,CATRQNTDTQYF,TGTGCCACCCGTCAGAACACAGATACGCAGTATTTT
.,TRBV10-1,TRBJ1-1,CASSESRGGTNTEAFF,TGCGCCAGCAGTGAGTCGAGGGGAGGTACGAACACTGAAGCTTTCTTT
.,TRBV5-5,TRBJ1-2,CASSLDPLPRYGYTF,TGTGCCAGCAGCTTGGATCCGCTGCCCCGGTATGGCTACACCTTC
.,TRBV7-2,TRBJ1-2,CASSSQVVYGYTF,TGTGCCAGCAGCTCCCAGGTGGTCTATGGCTACACCTTC
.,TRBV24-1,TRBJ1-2,CATSDPTGSNYGYTF,TGTGCCACCAGTGATCCGACAGGATCTAACTATGGCTACACCTTC
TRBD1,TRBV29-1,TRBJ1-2,CSVGAPEGQGARGYTF,TGCAGCGTTGGGGCCCCGGAGGGACAGGGGGCGCGCGGCTACACCTTC
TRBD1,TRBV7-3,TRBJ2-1,CASSALGAGGHEQFF,TGTGCCAGCAGCGCCCTAGGTGCAGGGGGCCATGAGCAGTTCTTC
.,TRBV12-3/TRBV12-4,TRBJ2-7,CASSSSYEQYF,TGTGCCAGCAGCAGCTCCTACGAGCAGTACTTC